Listed here are 3 T cell receptor beta chains from one sample, sequenced in a study of blood T cell repertoires in COVID-19. TCRdb's copy holds only in-frame clones and misses some; the assay was immunoSEQ multiplex PCR. The table lists more than 200,000 clones, more than 85% of them singletons. The sequenced sample was PBMCs or T cells enriched from blood (not recorded which). All receptors derive from a woman under 40 who had recovered from COVID-19.

This clone was recorded a few times. The genes are TRBV19 and TRBJ2-3, with D unclear. Trimming removed 6 bases at V and 1 base at J, with 14 bases between. Germline V gives CDR1 LNHDA, CDR2 SQIVND (reference sequence). CDR3 length: 15 residues. The CDR3 DNA sequence: TGTGCCAGTAGGGCCGCACTTGGAGGCACAGATACGCAGTATTTT. It codes for CASRAALGGTDTQYF. Combining the CDR3 with reference TRBV19 and TRBJ2-3 gives the whole variable domain DGGITQSPKYLFRKEGQNVTLSCEQNLNHDAMYWYRQDPGQGLRLIYYSQIVNDFQKGDIAEGYSVSREKKESFPLTVTSAQKNPTAFYLCASRAALGGTDTQYFGPGTRLTVL.

The chain recombines TRBV7-8 with TRBJ1-4, with a weak D call TRBD1 (5 bases). The CDR3 runs 15 residues. Germline loops: CDR1 SGHVS, CDR2 FQNEAQ. With 4 bases removed from V and 4 bases from J, the gap between germline ends came to 13 bases. DNA for the CDR3: TGTGCCAGCAGCTCTCTCAGGGCCAATAATGAAAAACTGTTTTTT. Its translation: CASSSLRANNEKLFF. Filled out from reference TRBV7-8 and TRBJ1-4, the complete variable domain reads GAGVSQSPRYKVAKRGQDVALRCDPISGHVSLFWYQQALGQGPEFLTYFQNEAQLDKSGLPSDRFFAERPEGSVSTLKIQRTQQEDSAVYLCASSSLRANNEKLFFGSGTQLSVL.

The chain is built from TRBV11-2 and TRBJ2-7; 9 nucleotides align to TRBD1. The J segment lost 0 bases and the V segment lost 6 bases, leaving 6 bases of the junction unmatched. Germline V gene lookup returns CDR1 SGHAT and CDR2 FQNNGV. The CDR3 has 15 residues. In DNA form, the CDR3 reads TGTGCCAGCAGGCGGGACAGGGACGGCTCCTACGAGCAGTACTTC. This translates into CASRRDRDGSYEQYF.